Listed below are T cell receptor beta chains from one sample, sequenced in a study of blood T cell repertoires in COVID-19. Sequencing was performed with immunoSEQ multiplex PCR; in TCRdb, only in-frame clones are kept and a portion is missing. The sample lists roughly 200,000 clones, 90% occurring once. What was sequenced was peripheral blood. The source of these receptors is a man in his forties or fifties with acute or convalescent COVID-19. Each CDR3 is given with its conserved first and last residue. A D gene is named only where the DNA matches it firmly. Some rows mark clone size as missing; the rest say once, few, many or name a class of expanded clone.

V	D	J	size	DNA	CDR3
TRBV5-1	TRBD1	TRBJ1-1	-	TGCGCCAGCAGCTTGGTGGGGCAGGGGGATTGGACTGAAGCTTTCTTT	CASSLVGQGDWTEAFF
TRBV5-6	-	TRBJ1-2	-	TGTGCCAGCAGCTTGGATGGAGGCTATGGCTACACCTTC	CASSLDGGYGYTF
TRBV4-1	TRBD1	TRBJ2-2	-	TGCGCCAGCAGCCAACAGGGGGTGACCGGGGAGCTGTTTTTT	CASSQQGVTGELFF
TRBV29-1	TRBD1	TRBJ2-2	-	TGCAGCGTCCAGGACAGGGAGAACACCGGGGAGCTGTTTTTT	CSVQDRENTGELFF
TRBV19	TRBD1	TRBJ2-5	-	TGTGCCAGTAGAGACAGGGTAGGGGAGACCCAGTACTTC	CASRDRVGETQYF
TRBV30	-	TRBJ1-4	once	TGTGCCTGGAGTTTCCATCGGGATGAAAAACTGTTTTTT	CAWSFHRDEKLFF
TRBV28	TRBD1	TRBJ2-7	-	TGTGCCAGCACCCCTGTCACAGGGGGCGTGGACGAGCAGTACTTC	CASTPVTGGVDEQYF
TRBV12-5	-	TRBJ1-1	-	TGTGCTAGTGGTACCGGACGGGGCACTGAAGCTTTCTTT	CASGTGRGTEAFF
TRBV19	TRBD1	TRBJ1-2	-	TGTGCCAGTAGTGTACAGGGGGCGTTTGGCTACACCTTC	CASSVQGAFGYTF
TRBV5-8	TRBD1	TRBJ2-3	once	TGTGCCAGCAGCTTGGGACAGGGTTTTGAAACAGATACGCAGTATTTT	CASSLGQGFETDTQYF
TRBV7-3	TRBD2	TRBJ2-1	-	TGTGCCAGCAGCTTAGCGGGAGGGCGCTATGAGCAGTTCTTC	CASSLAGGRYEQFF
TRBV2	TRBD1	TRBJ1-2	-	TGTGCCAGCAGACAGGGGAACAATGGCTACACCTTC	CASRQGNNGYTF
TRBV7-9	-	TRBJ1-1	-	TGTGCCAGCAGCTTAGTGGGGGGTAGCACTGAAGCTTTCTTT	CASSLVGGSTEAFF
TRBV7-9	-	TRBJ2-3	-	TGTGCCAGCAGCTGGGGGACTAGCACAGATACGCAGTATTTT	CASSWGTSTDTQYF
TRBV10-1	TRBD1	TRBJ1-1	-	TGCGCCAGCAGGGCCGGGACAGGGAAAAACACTGAAGCTTTCTTT	CASRAGTGKNTEAFF
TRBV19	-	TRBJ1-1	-	TGTGCCAGCACCCCGGGGGGCACTGAAGCTTTCTTT	CASTPGGTEAFF
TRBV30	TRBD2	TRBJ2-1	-	TGTGCCTGGAGTGGGGTGGCGGGGGGGCTCTATGAGCAGTTCTTC	CAWSGVAGGLYEQFF
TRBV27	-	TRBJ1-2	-	TGTGCCAGCGCGTACGGGGGGGACTATGGCTACACCTTC	CASAYGGDYGYTF
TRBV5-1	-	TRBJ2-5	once	TGCGCCAGCAGCTTGGAGCTGGGGGCGGAGACCCAGTACTTC	CASSLELGAETQYF
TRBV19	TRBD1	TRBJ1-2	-	TGTGCCAGTAGCCCCAGGACAGGGGTGGCCTATGGCTACACCTTC	CASSPRTGVAYGYTF
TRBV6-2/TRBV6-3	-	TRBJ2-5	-	TGTGCCAGCAGTCCGGGACTCCTTTCCCCTTACTGGGAGACCCAGTACTTC	CASSPGLLSPYWETQYF
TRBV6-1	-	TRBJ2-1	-	TGTGCCAGCAGTGACAGTTGGATATGGGGGGTTCACAATGAGCAGTTCTTC	CASSDSWIWGVHNEQFF
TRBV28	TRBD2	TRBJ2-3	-	TGTGCCAGCAGTTCCCCCCTAGCGGGAGTGACAGATACGCAGTATTTT	CASSSPLAGVTDTQYF
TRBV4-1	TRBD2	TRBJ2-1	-	TGCGCCAGCAGCCAAGACGCTAGCGGGCCCTACAATGAGCAGTTCTTC	CASSQDASGPYNEQFF
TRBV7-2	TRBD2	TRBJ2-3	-	TGTGCCAGCAGCTCTCTGAGGACTAGCGGGAGTACAGATACGCAGTATTTT	CASSSLRTSGSTDTQYF
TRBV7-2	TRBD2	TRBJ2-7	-	TGTGCTACCCGGGGGGGCGGAACATCCTACGAGCAGTACTTC	CATRGGGTSYEQYF
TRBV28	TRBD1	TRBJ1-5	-	TGTGCCAGCACCACGACAGGGGAAGGCAATCAGCCCCAGCATTTT	CASTTTGEGNQPQHF
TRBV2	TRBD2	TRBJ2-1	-	TGTGCCAGCAGTGAAGTTCGGCTAGCGGGAGATGAGCAGTTCTTC	CASSEVRLAGDEQFF
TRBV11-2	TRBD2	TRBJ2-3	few	TGTGCCAGCAGCTTAGCGGGGGGAGCGACAGATACGCAGTATTTT	CASSLAGGATDTQYF
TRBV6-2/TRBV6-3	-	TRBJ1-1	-	TGTGCCAGCAGTTTCACACTGAACACTGAAGCTTTCTTT	CASSFTLNTEAFF
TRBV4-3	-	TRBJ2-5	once	TGCGCCAGCAGCCAAGAAAGAAGCGGTTATCAAGAGACCCAGTACTTC	CASSQERSGYQETQYF
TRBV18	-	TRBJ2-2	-	TGTGCCAGCTCACCACCCAGACACGCGAACACCGGGGAGCTGTTTTTT	CASSPPRHANTGELFF
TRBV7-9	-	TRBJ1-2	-	TGTGCCAGCAGCTTAGATGGCAGTTACTATGGCTACACCTTC	CASSLDGSYYGYTF
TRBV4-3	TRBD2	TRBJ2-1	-	TGCGCCAGCAGCCAATGGACTAGCGGGGGGTCCGGGAATGAGCAGTTCTTC	CASSQWTSGGSGNEQFF
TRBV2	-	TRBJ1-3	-	TGTGCCAGCACGATCGCGGGCCAAGCTGGAAACACCATATATTTT	CASTIAGQAGNTIYF
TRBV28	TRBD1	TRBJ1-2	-	TGTGCCACATCGGGACAGGGGGTCTATGGCTACACCTTC	CATSGQGVYGYTF
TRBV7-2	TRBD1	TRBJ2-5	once	TGTGCCAGCAGTCTATACAGGGGTGAGGCTGAGACCCAGTACTTC	CASSLYRGEAETQYF
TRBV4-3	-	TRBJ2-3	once	TGCGCCAGCAGCCCTCGGGGTCCAGATACGCAGTATTTT	CASSPRGPDTQYF
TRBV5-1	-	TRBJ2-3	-	TGCGCCAGCAGAACGGGACAAGGCACAGATACGCAGTATTTT	CASRTGQGTDTQYF
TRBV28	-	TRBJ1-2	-	TGTGCCAGCAGTTTTCCCGGTTTGCCTTATGGCTACACCTTC	CASSFPGLPYGYTF
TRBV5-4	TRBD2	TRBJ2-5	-	TGTGCCAGCAGCAAAGAGACTAGCGGAGTACAAGAGACCCAGTACTTC	CASSKETSGVQETQYF
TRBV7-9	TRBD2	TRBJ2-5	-	TGTGCCAGCAGCCTAGGAGCTAATAGCGGGAGCGGGGAGACCCAGTACTTC	CASSLGANSGSGETQYF
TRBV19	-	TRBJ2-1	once	TGTGCCAGTAAGGTTACAGGGCTTCCGGATGAGCAGTTCTTC	CASKVTGLPDEQFF
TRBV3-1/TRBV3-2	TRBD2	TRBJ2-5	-	TGTGCCAGCAGCCCCTTGGCTAGCGGGAAGAAAGAGACCCAGTACTTC	CASSPLASGKKETQYF
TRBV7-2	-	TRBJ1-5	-	TGTGCCAGCAGCATCGCGGTATATCAGCCCCAGCATTTT	CASSIAVYQPQHF
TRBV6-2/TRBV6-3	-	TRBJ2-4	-	TGTGCCAGCAGTTTGCGACTAGAGCAGATCATTCAGTACTTC	CASSLRLEQIIQYF
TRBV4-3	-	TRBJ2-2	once	TGCGCCAGCAGCCAGGGGTTTGGGGGGACCGGGGAGCTGTTTTTT	CASSQGFGGTGELFF
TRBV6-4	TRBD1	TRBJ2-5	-	TGTGCCAGCAGTCCGGACAGGAGTGAGACCCAGTACTTC	CASSPDRSETQYF
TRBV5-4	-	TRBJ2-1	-	TGTGCCAGCAGCCTAGACCAGGGGGGATGGAATGAGCAGTTCTTC	CASSLDQGGWNEQFF
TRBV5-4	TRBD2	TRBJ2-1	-	TGTGCCAGCAAGAGGGGGGGACTAGTCGATGAGCAGTTCTTC	CASKRGGLVDEQFF
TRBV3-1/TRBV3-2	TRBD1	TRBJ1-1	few	TGTGCCAGCAGCCAAGCAGGGGGCGCGGGCACTGAAGCTTTCTTT	CASSQAGGAGTEAFF
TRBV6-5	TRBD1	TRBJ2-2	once	TGTGCCAGCAGTACCGGGACAGGGGGGACCGGGGAGCTGTTTTTT	CASSTGTGGTGELFF
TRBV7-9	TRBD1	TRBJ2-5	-	TGTGCCAGCAGCTTAGGGTCGGGACAGGGTTGGGAGACCCAGTACTTC	CASSLGSGQGWETQYF